The present T cell receptor beta chain was sequenced within a study of beta chain features in type 1 diabetes. The wider study: All samples together contributed more than 90,000,000 sorted cells for examination.

The isolated RNA, all of it, was reverse transcribed, so expressed TCRB transcripts were what got sequenced. Some clones are missing from TCRdb's copy, which holds only in-frame ones; the method was immunoSEQ multiplex PCR. The profile shows 240,000 or so clones, roughly two thirds of them singletons. Germline assignment: CDR1 GTSNPN and CDR2 SVGIG (reference sequence). This CDR3 region has 14 residues. The V gene lost 3 bases and the J gene lost 2 bases, with 13 bases spanning the gap. Populations isolated by sorting all had purity greater than 95%. This sequence joins TRBV30 and TRBJ1-1; maybe TRBD1 (6 bases). Sequencing was carried out using naive CD4+ T cells from blood. The clonotype comes from a man between 25 and 39 years old in good health. The CDR3 coding sequence is TGTGCCTGGAGCGAGGGGGACTACAACACTGAAGCTTTCTTT. It codes for CAWSEGDYNTEAFF.